This TCR beta chain was recorded in a study of T cell responses to AZD1222 COVID-19 vaccine (dated by TCRdb to the early 2020s). Broadly, across the study: TCR sequencing covered 233 trial participants: some 210 given two doses of AZD1222 and about 26 given two doses of MenACWY control vaccine. Trial participants were enrolled by age into subgroups of 18-55, 56-69 and 70-plus years, and roughly 160, 29 and 62 TCR-sequenced participants, respectively, were included in these subgroups. The investigation overall reported the following: Epitopes outside the regions mutated in the B.1.351 and B.1.1.7 variants were reportedly recognized by nearly half of the unique spike-specific TCRs. Spike-specific TCR breadth and depth rose significantly after two AZD1222 doses compared with day 0 and with MenACWY recipients. CD4 TCRs associated with the vaccine covered the entire spike protein, and the dominant responses were in regions 160-218 and 743-854. Most participants were white British and females outnumbered males, and the authors suggested that clonal diversity may have been underestimated. In the small 56-69-year group, the increase in depth fell short of significance, most likely because of low power. Conclusions about previously exposed vaccinees are limited because only five to seven AZD1222 recipients were SARS-CoV-2 seropositive at baseline. Because no day 14 peak-response samples were available, the repertoires could be characterized only after the peak T cell response.

The cysteine opens and the phenylalanine closes a CDR3 of 14 amino acids. Only the CDR3 DNA stays, 42 bases, in frame from base 1. Compared with germline, V lacks 6 bases and J lacks 1 base; bases without a gene match: 2. For CDR1 and CDR2, the germline V gene lists SGHDT and YYEEEE. The time point label on this specimen signifies: about 28 days (+/-7) after the second vaccine dose. AZD1222 recipients with second doses at about 4 weeks or about 12 weeks were pooled, because spike-specific TCR depth and breadth did not differ between schedules. Vaccinee samples came from UK trials COV001 and COV002, including a single-blind randomized controlled phase 2/3 trial of AZD1222 (ChAdOx1 nCoV-19) in healthy adults. For TCRbeta chain sequencing, PBMC samples from trial participants were taken at day 0 and at day 28 after the second dose. The CDR3 regions of human TCRbeta chains were analyzed by immunosequencing. Processing in the source paper ran as follows. Repertoire TCRs were matched against a reference library of SARS-CoV-2-specific TCRs generated with the MIRA antigen-specificity platform. Breadth was defined as the fraction of unique TCRs that were SARS-CoV-2-associated. Depth was defined as the fraction of total T cells that were SARS-CoV-2-associated. Using the MIRA data, every spike-specific TCR was mapped to the spike region that the TCR reacted to and assigned to either a CD4 or a CD8 class. Log10-transformed breadth and depth values were compared by one-way ANOVA with Sidak's multiple comparisons tests. This is the immuneACCESS table as TCRdb keeps it, with only in-frame sequences that have V and J called. A part of the clones is gone; compared with another copy, unresolved V genes explain less than half, and the rest is unexplained. Clonal size and the V and J genes are those of that table, whereas D and trimming came from the DNA. For this sample the table gives 150,000 to 200,000 clones, of which 70% to 90% were detected only once. The top ten clonotypes cover 11% of the sample.

The table lists this clone with a count of one. Its antigen specificity is not known. No qualities accompany the bases; no much larger clone lies one base away. The rearranged chain carries TRBV5-6 and TRBJ2-2, and TRBD1 matches 8 of the central bases. The TCR comes from an adult who received the AZD1222 COVID-19 vaccine. The starting material was peripheral blood, obtained 28 days after the second AZD1222 dose. The DNA sequence is as follows: TGTGCCAGCAACAGGGGGTGGAACACCGGGGAGCTGTTTTTT. Its amino acids are CASNRGWNTGELFF.